These T cell receptor beta chains were read from a single sample in a study of beta chain features in type 1 diabetes. The table came from immunoSEQ multiplex PCR; TCRdb's copy has only in-frame clones and leaves some out. The table lists under 350,000 clones, 13% to 15% of them singletons, with 0.017% in the top ten. The source material was naive CD4+ T cells from blood. The receptors shown here come from a man younger than 40 with type 1 diabetes. The CDR3 runs from the conserved cysteine through the conserved F or W. The order of the fields is D gene, V gene, J gene, clone size, CDR3 protein, CDR3 DNA. D genes are given only for firm matches. Size tells how often a clone was seen (once, few, many) or the class of an expanded clone, and some rows leave it out.

D: NA; V: TRBV9; J: TRBJ2-2; size: few; CDR3: CASSTLGQNTGELFF; DNA: TGTGCCAGCAGCACCTTGGGACAAAACACCGGGGAGCTGTTTTTT
D: NA; V: TRBV7-9; J: TRBJ2-1; size: few; CDR3: CASSPQGSSYNEQFF; DNA: TGTGCCAGCAGCCCTCAGGGGAGTTCCTACAATGAGCAGTTCTTC
D: TRBD1; V: TRBV19; J: TRBJ1-5; size: NA; CDR3: CASRNRGQPQHF; DNA: TGTGCCAGTAGAAACAGGGGTCAGCCCCAGCATTTT
D: NA; V: TRBV30; J: TRBJ1-1; size: NA; CDR3: CAWSLHGGMNTEAFF; DNA: TGTGCCTGGAGCCTGCATGGAGGGATGAACACTGAAGCTTTCTTT
D: NA; V: TRBV15; J: TRBJ2-7; size: NA; CDR3: CATGEGVYEQYF; DNA: TGTGCCACCGGAGAAGGGGTCTACGAGCAGTACTTC
D: TRBD2; V: TRBV4-1; J: TRBJ2-5; size: NA; CDR3: CASSPPRIAGAQETQYF; DNA: TGCGCCAGCAGCCCCCCCCGGATAGCGGGAGCCCAAGAGACCCAGTACTTC
D: NA; V: TRBV19; J: TRBJ2-5; size: NA; CDR3: CASRPRQTQETQYF; DNA: TGTGCCAGTAGGCCCAGACAGACGCAAGAGACCCAGTACTTC
D: TRBD1; V: TRBV7-3; J: TRBJ1-2; size: NA; CDR3: CASSPGTENNYGYTF; DNA: TGTGCCAGCAGCCCAGGGACAGAGAACAACTATGGCTACACCTTC
D: TRBD2; V: TRBV7-6; J: TRBJ2-3; size: few; CDR3: CASSPTGGGPHTQYF; DNA: TGTGCCAGCAGCCCAACCGGGGGAGGGCCACATACGCAGTATTTT
D: NA; V: TRBV9; J: TRBJ2-1; size: few; CDR3: CASSVASGEKNEQFF; DNA: TGTGCCAGCAGCGTAGCCTCAGGGGAGAAGAATGAGCAGTTCTTC
D: NA; V: TRBV7-9; J: TRBJ1-2; size: NA; CDR3: CASSADRNYGYTF; DNA: TGTGCCAGCAGCGCCGACAGGAACTATGGCTACACCTTC
D: TRBD1; V: TRBV11-2; J: TRBJ2-5; size: few; CDR3: CASRPPGTVQETQYF; DNA: TGTGCCAGCAGGCCCCCCGGGACAGTACAAGAGACCCAGTACTTC
D: NA; V: TRBV5-1; J: TRBJ2-1; size: NA; CDR3: CASKMTGDSYNEQFF; DNA: TGCGCCAGCAAAATGACGGGGGACTCCTACAATGAGCAGTTCTTC
D: TRBD1; V: TRBV7-9; J: TRBJ2-7; size: few; CDR3: CASSLGTGGQYEQYF; DNA: TGTGCCAGCAGCTTAGGGACAGGGGGCCAGTACGAGCAGTACTTC
D: TRBD1; V: TRBV6-1; J: TRBJ1-1; size: NA; CDR3: CASRVQGGNTEAFF; DNA: TGTGCCAGCAGAGTACAGGGGGGGAACACTGAAGCTTTCTTT
D: NA; V: TRBV25-1; J: TRBJ2-1; size: few; CDR3: CASSESLRGPRGKDEQFF; DNA: TGTGCCAGCAGTGAATCTCTTAGGGGGCCCCGGGGGAAGGATGAGCAGTTCTTC
D: TRBD1; V: TRBV4-2; J: TRBJ1-2; size: many; CDR3: CASSQDQGQGGRRHGYTF; DNA: TGTGCCAGCAGCCAAGATCAAGGACAGGGAGGACGCCGTCATGGCTACACCTTC
D: NA; V: TRBV7-2; J: TRBJ2-5; size: NA; CDR3: CASSLVRASRETQYF; DNA: TGTGCCAGCAGCTTAGTACGCGCTTCTAGAGAGACCCAGTACTTC
D: NA; V: TRBV28; J: TRBJ2-1; size: NA; CDR3: CASSLLYNEQFF; DNA: TGTGCCAGCAGTTTGTTATACAATGAGCAGTTCTTC
D: TRBD2; V: TRBV30; J: TRBJ2-5; size: NA; CDR3: CAWSGDGGWTQYF; DNA: TGTGCCTGGAGTGGCGACGGGGGGTGGACCCAGTACTTC
D: NA; V: TRBV6-5; J: TRBJ1-1; size: NA; CDR3: CASSSGQMNTEAFF; DNA: TGTGCCAGCAGTTCAGGACAGATGAACACTGAAGCTTTCTTT
D: NA; V: TRBV4-2; J: TRBJ2-3; size: once; CDR3: CASSQDLTDTQYF; DNA: TGTGCCAGCAGCCAAGATCTGACAGATACGCAGTATTTT
D: NA; V: TRBV19; J: TRBJ2-2; size: NA; CDR3: CASSMSGDFAGELFF; DNA: TGTGCCAGTAGTATGTCGGGGGATTTTGCCGGGGAGCTGTTTTTT
D: TRBD2; V: TRBV15; J: TRBJ2-7; size: few; CDR3: CATSRKRGGSWYEQYF; DNA: TGTGCCACCAGCAGAAAAAGGGGCGGGAGTTGGTACGAGCAGTACTTC
D: NA; V: TRBV6-6; J: TRBJ2-2; size: few; CDR3: CASSSPPEAGELFF; DNA: TGTGCCAGCAGTTCCCCCCCAGAGGCCGGGGAGCTGTTTTTT
D: NA; V: TRBV7-9; J: TRBJ2-7; size: NA; CDR3: CASSRLGPGKQYF; DNA: TGTGCCAGCAGTAGACTGGGTCCAGGGAAGCAGTACTTC
D: NA; V: TRBV27; J: TRBJ1-2; size: NA; CDR3: CASSPNLRLPDYGYTF; DNA: TGTGCCAGCAGTCCCAACCTCAGGCTCCCCGACTATGGCTACACCTTC
D: NA; V: TRBV29-1; J: TRBJ1-1; size: few; CDR3: CSVEVSIGITEAFF; DNA: TGCAGCGTTGAAGTCTCTATCGGGATCACTGAAGCTTTCTTT
D: TRBD1; V: TRBV29-1; J: TRBJ1-1; size: NA; CDR3: CSGKDREANEAFF; DNA: TGCAGCGGGAAGGACAGGGAGGCGAATGAAGCTTTCTTT
D: TRBD1; V: TRBV28; J: TRBJ2-7; size: NA; CDR3: CASSFRNDRGYYEQYF; DNA: TGTGCCAGCAGTTTTAGAAATGACAGGGGGTACTACGAGCAGTACTTC